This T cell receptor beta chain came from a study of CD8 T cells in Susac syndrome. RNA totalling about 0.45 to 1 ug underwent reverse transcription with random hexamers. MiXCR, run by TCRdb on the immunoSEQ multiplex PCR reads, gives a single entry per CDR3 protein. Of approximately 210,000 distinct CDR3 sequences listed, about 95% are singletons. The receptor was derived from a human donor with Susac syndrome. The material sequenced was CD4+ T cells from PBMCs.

This CDR3 reads CASTQGWQPQHF. The CDR3 DNA follows: TGTGCCAGTACCCAGGGTTGGCAGCCCCAGCATTTT. The chain uses TRBV19 and TRBJ1-5, with a weak D call TRBD1 (5 bases). The germline gives CDR1 LNHDA, CDR2 SQIVND (reference sequence). The length of the CDR3 is 12 residues. The V and J ends lost 7 bases and 7 bases respectively, with 11 bases between them. Full variable domain (outside the CDR3, taken from reference TRBV19 and TRBJ1-5): DGGITQSPKYLFRKEGQNVTLSCEQNLNHDAMYWYRQDPGQGLRLIYYSQIVNDFQKGDIAEGYSVSREKKESFPLTVTSAQKNPTAFYLCASTQGWQPQHFGDGTRLSIL.